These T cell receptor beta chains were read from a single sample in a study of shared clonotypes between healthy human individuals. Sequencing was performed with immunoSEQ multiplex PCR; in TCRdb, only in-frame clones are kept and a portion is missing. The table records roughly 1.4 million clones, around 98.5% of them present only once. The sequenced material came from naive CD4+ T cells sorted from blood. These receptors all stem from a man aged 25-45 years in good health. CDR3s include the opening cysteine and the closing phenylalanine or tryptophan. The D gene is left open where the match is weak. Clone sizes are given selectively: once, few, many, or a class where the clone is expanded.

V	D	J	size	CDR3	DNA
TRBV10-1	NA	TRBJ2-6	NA	CASSGMAIAQSRANVLTF	TGCGCCAGCAGTGGGATGGCAATCGCACAAAGTCGGGCCAACGTCCTGACTTTC
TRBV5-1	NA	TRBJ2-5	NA	CASSLPGYHQETQYF	TGCGCCAGCAGCTTGCCTGGCTACCACCAAGAGACCCAGTACTTC
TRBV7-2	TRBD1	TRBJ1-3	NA	CASSPGQPRLGGNTIYF	TGTGCCAGCAGCCCGGGACAGCCAAGATTGGGGGGAAACACCATATATTTT
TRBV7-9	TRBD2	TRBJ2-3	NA	CASSPRRLAGGTPTDTQYF	TGTGCCAGCAGCCCTCGTCGACTAGCGGGAGGGACTCCCACAGATACGCAGTATTTT
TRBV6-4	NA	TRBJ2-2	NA	CASSDSNRYSAGELFF	TGTGCCAGCAGTGACTCGAACCGGTACAGCGCCGGGGAGCTGTTTTTT
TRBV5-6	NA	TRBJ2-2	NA	CASSLERFGGELFF	TGTGCCAGCAGCTTGGAAAGGTTTGGGGGGGAGCTGTTTTTT
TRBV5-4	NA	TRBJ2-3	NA	CASSLGTARADTQYF	TGTGCCAGCAGCTTGGGGACTGCGAGAGCAGATACGCAGTATTTT
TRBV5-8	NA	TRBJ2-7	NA	CASSGLTGSYEQYF	TGTGCCAGCAGCGGACTTACAGGCTCCTACGAGCAGTACTTC
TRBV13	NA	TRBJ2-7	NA	CASSLGPLREQYF	TGTGCCAGCAGCTTGGGACCCCTACGAGAGCAGTACTTC
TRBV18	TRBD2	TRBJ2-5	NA	CASSPRGGLAGRGETQYF	TGTGCCAGCTCACCTCGCGGGGGACTAGCGGGACGAGGGGAGACCCAGTACTTC
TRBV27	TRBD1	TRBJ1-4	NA	CASSLGTGGYEKLFF	TGTGCCAGCAGTTTGGGGACAGGGGGTTATGAAAAACTGTTTTTT
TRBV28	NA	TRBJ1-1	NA	CASSLTLGVGTEAFF	TGTGCCAGCAGTCTCACCTTGGGGGTAGGCACTGAAGCTTTCTTT
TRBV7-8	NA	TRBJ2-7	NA	CASSSSRVVLEQYF	TGTGCCAGCAGCTCCTCACGGGTAGTACTTGAGCAGTACTTC
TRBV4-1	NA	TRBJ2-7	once	CASSRLGQSYEQYF	TGCGCCAGCAGCCGATTAGGACAGAGCTACGAGCAGTACTTC
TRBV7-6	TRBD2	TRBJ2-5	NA	CASSLMTSAHTQYF	TGTGCCAGCAGCCTAATGACTAGCGCCCATACCCAGTACTTC
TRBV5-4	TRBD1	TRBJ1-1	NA	CASSADIPGGGTEAFF	TGTGCCAGCAGCGCGGATATTCCAGGGGGTGGCACTGAAGCTTTCTTT
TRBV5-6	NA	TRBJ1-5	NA	CASSRRTSNQPQHF	TGTGCCAGCAGCCGACGGACTAGCAATCAGCCCCAGCATTTT
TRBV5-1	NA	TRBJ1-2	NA	CASSQLGAYGYTF	TGCGCCAGCAGCCAACTGGGGGCGTATGGCTACACCTTC
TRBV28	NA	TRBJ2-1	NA	CASSLSNEQFF	TGTGCCAGCAGTTTGAGCAATGAGCAGTTCTTC
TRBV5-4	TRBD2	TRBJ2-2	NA	CASSLAGGGNTGELFF	TGTGCCAGCAGCTTGGCGGGAGGGGGGAACACCGGGGAGCTGTTTTTT
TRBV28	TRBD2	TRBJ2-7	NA	CASSLSGTSEYEQYF	TGTGCCAGCAGTTTATCCGGGACTAGCGAATACGAGCAGTACTTC
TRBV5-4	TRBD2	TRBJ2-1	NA	CASSLTSGSYNEQFF	TGTGCCAGCAGCTTGACGAGCGGGAGTTACAATGAGCAGTTCTTC
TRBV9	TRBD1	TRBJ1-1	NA	CASSSGGLNTEAFF	TGTGCCAGCAGCTCAGGGGGATTGAACACTGAAGCTTTCTTT
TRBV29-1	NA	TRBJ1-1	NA	CSVDTGANTEAFF	TGCAGCGTGGACACGGGGGCGAACACTGAAGCTTTCTTT
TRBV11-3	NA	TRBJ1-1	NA	CASSRTMNTEAFF	TGTGCCAGCAGCCGGACCATGAACACTGAAGCTTTCTTT
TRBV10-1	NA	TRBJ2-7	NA	CASSVGVTYEQYF	TGCGCCAGCAGTGTTGGGGTCACCTACGAGCAGTACTTC
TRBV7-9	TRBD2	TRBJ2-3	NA	CASSLEGITEREETDTQYF	TGTGCCAGCAGCTTAGAGGGGATAACTGAACGGGAGGAAACAGATACGCAGTATTTT
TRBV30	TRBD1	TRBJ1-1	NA	CAWSIPTGTKAFF	TGTGCCTGGAGTATCCCGACAGGGACAAAAGCTTTCTTT
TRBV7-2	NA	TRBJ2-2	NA	CASSLNLAVGLSGELFF	TGTGCCAGCAGCTTAAACCTAGCTGTCGGTCTGTCCGGGGAGCTGTTTTTT
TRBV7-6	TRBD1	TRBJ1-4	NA	CASSHIRGQLSTNEKLFF	TGTGCCAGCAGCCACATTCGGGGACAGTTATCAACTAATGAAAAACTGTTTTTT
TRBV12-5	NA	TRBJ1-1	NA	CASGLVLGTGSRVKTEAFF	TGTGCTAGTGGTTTGGTACTAGGAACCGGGTCTAGGGTAAAAACTGAAGCTTTCTTT
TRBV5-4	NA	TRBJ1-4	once	CASSLAGTDEKLFF	TGTGCCAGCAGCTTGGCAGGGACCGATGAAAAACTGTTTTTT
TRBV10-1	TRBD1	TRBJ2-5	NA	CASSRTGMGLETQYF	TGCGCCAGCAGTAGGACAGGGATGGGCCTGGAGACCCAGTACTTC
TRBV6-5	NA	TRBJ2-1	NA	CASSRTGGPYNEQFF	TGTGCCAGCAGTCGGACGGGTGGGCCCTACAATGAGCAGTTCTTC